The entry that follows covers one T cell receptor (beta chain) sequence. Its target is not known. These data belong to a study of T cell repertoires in cytomegalovirus infection. This CDR3 region has 16 residues. V lost 6 bases to trimming and J lost 9 bases; unmatched junction nucleotides: 14. Per the germline V gene, CDR1 is MNHEY and CDR2 is SVGEGT. TCRdb recomputed calls from the reads with MiXCR, one row per CDR3 protein. Seen here are about 480,000 distinct CDR3 sequences, around a third observed once, and the top ten hold around a sixth. This TCR was recovered from a human donor in good health (CMV status not recorded). Some clones in this sample may be carry-over from other donors' samples. This chain connects TRBV6-2 or TRBV6-3 to TRBJ1-5; 10 nucleotides align to TRBD1. This specimen was cultured PBMCs, taken from culture after CMV antigen stimulation. CDR3 residues: CASRNRDRGDGGPQHF. CDR3 DNA sequence: TGTGCCAGCAGGAACCGGGACAGGGGCGACGGTGGGCCCCAGCATTTT.